This entry lists 10 T cell receptor beta chains sequenced from one sample in a study of beta chain features in type 1 diabetes. The sequenced template was cDNA made from the entire isolated RNA. Assay: immunoSEQ multiplex PCR; the TCRdb copy retains only in-frame clones and omits some. The sample lists 15,000 to 20,000 clones; approximately 50% were seen once. What was sequenced was stem cell memory CD4+ T cells from blood. These receptors all stem from a man aged 18 to 29 in good health.

This clone was counted only a few times. The chain recombines TRBV7-9 with TRBJ1-2; 12 bases align to TRBD1. Germline lookup yields CDR1 SEHNR and CDR2 FQNEAQ (reference sequence). With 5 bases clipped from V and 6 bases from J, the junction kept 7 bases outside the gene matches. The CDR3 length is 15 residues. CDR3 sequence: CASSAPGQGAHGYTF. Written as DNA, the CDR3 is TGTGCCAGCAGCGCACCGGGACAGGGGGCCCATGGCTACACCTTC.

This clone was detected once. The chain combines TRBV5-4 with TRBJ1-1; 9 bases are shared with TRBD1. This CDR3 has 16 amino acids. With V trimmed by 5 bases and J by 0 bases, 8 bases remained unmatched. Germline V CDR1 and CDR2: SGHNT, YYREEE (reference sequence). CDR3 in amino acids: CASRYTGGIMNTEAFF. In nucleotides, the CDR3 is TGTGCCAGCAGGTATACAGGGGGCATAATGAACACTGAAGCTTTCTTT.

This chain joins TRBV19 and TRBJ1-4; D remains unclear. The CDR3 sequence is 15 residues long. Between the trimmed V and J ends, which lost 7 bases and 5 bases, there was a span of 17 bases. The germline CDR1 and CDR2 sequences are LNHDA and SQIVND (reference sequence). The CDR3 region is CASTSPGGNNEKLFF. Here the CDR3 DNA reads TGTGCCAGTACCTCCCCGGGAGGGAACAATGAAAAACTGTTTTTT.

The chain recombines TRBV6-5 with TRBJ2-3; no firm D call. Germline CDR1 is MNHEY and CDR2 is SVGAGI. V shed 6 bases and J shed 3 bases, with 10 bases lying between them. The length of the CDR3 is 13 residues. CDR3 nucleotide sequence: TGTGCCAGCAGGGGCTTAGGAACAGATACGCAGTATTTT. Amino acids: CASRGLGTDTQYF.

This clone showed up just a few times. The genes are TRBV7-2 and TRBJ2-5, with 9 nucleotides matching TRBD1. Unmatched junction bases numbered 8, after V lost 7 bases and J lost 5 bases. The CDR3 loop spans 14 amino acids. CDR1 SGHTA and CDR2 FQGNSA come from the germline V gene. The CDR3 here is CASNPTGGRETQYF. The CDR3 DNA sequence: TGTGCCAGCAATCCGACAGGGGGGCGCGAGACCCAGTACTTC.

This chain joins TRBV7-2 and TRBJ1-5, with TRBD1 matching 7 bases. Germline V gene lookup returns CDR1 SGHTA and CDR2 FQGNSA. This CDR3 contains 18 residues. After removal of 3 bases from V and 7 bases from J, the junction contained 18 bases not matched to a gene. The CDR3 bases are TGTGCCAGCAGCTTGGGGATACCCGACAGGGATCTCAGGCAGCCCCAGCATTTT. It translates to CASSLGIPDRDLRQPQHF.

The chain carries TRBV4-1 and TRBJ2-1; 7 nucleotides agree with TRBD2. From germline, CDR1 is MGHRA and CDR2 YSYEKL. This CDR3 spans 18 amino acids. J gave up 1 base and V 4 bases, and 13 bases lay outside the gene matches. The CDR3 here is CASSRISLAVGSYNEQFF. CDR3 DNA: TGCGCCAGCAGCCGAATTTCGCTAGCGGTCGGGTCCTACAATGAGCAGTTCTTC.

By its share, this clone is medium-sized. The V call is TRBV7-2, the J call TRBJ2-7; TRBD2 is a possible D gene (7 bases). There are 16 residues in the CDR3. V was shortened by 5 bases and J by 0 bases, with 17 bases between the two germline ends. CDR1 and CDR2 from the germline V gene are SGHTA and FQGNSA. This chain's CDR3 is CASSPPGGGSSYEQYF. The DNA for the CDR3 is TGTGCCAGCAGCCCGCCGGGGGGCGGAAGCTCCTACGAGCAGTACTTC.

For this clone: The junction does not match germline at one end; this may be a read error. The J gene is TRBJ2-7, the V gene TRBV10-3; 7 positions agree with TRBD1. The length of the CDR3 is 14 residues. Germline V gene lookup returns CDR1 ENHRY and CDR2 SYGVKD. Here the CDR3 DNA reads TGTGCCATCAGGATACAGGGGCCCTCCAACGAGCAGTACTTC. This encodes CAIRIQGPSNEQYF.

The genes are TRBV27 and TRBJ2-7; TRBD1 agrees at 9 bases. V gave up 4 bases and J gave up 5 bases; unmatched junction bases: 6. Germline V lookup: CDR1 MNHEY, CDR2 SMNVEV (reference sequence). This CDR3 has 14 residues. The CDR3 loop is CASSSDRGFHEQYF. DNA of the CDR3: TGTGCCAGCAGTTCTGACAGGGGGTTCCACGAGCAGTACTTC.